This T cell receptor (beta chain) was sequenced in a study of shared clonotypes between healthy human individuals. Study observations and caveats: Sharing across four donors was highest in naive CD4 (roughly 5%) and lowest in memory CD8 (0.4%). Memory subsets generally showed lower estimated richness than naive subsets.

Profiled with immunoSEQ multiplex PCR; TCRdb holds only in-frame clones, not every one. The table lists some 500,000 clones, approximately 95% of them singletons. For this clone: Its antigen is as yet unknown.

Trimming took off 6 bases at V and 7 bases at J, with 13 bases between the two ends. Per germline, CDR1 LNHDA and CDR2 SQIVND (reference sequence). CDR3 length: 13 residues. The rearrangement joins TRBV19 to TRBJ2-1; D not resolved. This TCR derives from a woman in her 30s in good health. The specimen sequenced was naive CD4+ T cells sorted from blood. The subset denotes: CD45RA+ positively selected. The CDR3 loop reads CASSNTGINEQFF. The CDR3 region has the DNA TGTGCCAGTAGCAACACGGGCATAAATGAGCAGTTCTTC.